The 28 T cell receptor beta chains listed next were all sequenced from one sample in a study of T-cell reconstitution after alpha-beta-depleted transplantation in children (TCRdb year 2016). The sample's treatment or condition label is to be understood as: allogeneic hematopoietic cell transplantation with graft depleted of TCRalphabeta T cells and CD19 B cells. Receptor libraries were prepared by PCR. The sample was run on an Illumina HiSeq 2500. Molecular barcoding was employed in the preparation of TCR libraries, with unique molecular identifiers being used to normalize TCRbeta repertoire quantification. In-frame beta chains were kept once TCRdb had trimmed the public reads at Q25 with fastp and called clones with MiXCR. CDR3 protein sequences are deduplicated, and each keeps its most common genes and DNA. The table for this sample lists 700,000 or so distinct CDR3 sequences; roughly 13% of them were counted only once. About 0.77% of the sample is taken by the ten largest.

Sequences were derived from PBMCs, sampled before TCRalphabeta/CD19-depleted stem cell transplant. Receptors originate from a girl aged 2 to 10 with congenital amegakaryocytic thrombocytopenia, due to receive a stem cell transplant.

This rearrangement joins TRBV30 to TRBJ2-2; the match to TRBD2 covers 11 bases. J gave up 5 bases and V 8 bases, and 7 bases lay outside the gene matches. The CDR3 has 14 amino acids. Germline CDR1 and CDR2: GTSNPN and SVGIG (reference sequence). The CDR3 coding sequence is TGTGCCCAGATAGCGGGAGGGCCAACCGGGGAGCTGTTTTTT. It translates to CAQIAGGPTGELFF.

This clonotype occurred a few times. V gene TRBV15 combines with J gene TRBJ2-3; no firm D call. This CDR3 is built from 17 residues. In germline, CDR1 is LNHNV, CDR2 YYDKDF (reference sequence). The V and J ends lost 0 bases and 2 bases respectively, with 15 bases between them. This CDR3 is CATSRDQPSMPTDTQYF. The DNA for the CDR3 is TGTGCCACCAGCAGAGATCAGCCCTCCATGCCCACAGATACGCAGTATTTT. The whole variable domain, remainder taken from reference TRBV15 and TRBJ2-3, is DAMVIQNPRYQVTQFGKPVTLSCSQTLNHNVMYWYQQKSSQAPKLLFHYYDKDFNNEADTPDNFQSRRPNTSFCFLDIRSPGLGDTAMYLCATSRDQPSMPTDTQYFGPGTRLTVL.

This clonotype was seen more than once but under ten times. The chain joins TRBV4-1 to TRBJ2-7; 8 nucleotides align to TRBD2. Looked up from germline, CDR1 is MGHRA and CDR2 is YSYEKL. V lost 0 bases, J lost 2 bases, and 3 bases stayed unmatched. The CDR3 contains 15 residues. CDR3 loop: CASSQEVAGTYEQYF. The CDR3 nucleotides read TGCGCCAGCAGCCAAGAGGTAGCGGGAACCTACGAGCAGTACTTC.

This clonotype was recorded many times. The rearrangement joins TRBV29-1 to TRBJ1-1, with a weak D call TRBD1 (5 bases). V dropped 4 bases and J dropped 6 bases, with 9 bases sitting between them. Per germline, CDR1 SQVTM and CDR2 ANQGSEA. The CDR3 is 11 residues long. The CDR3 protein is CSVAGGSEAFF. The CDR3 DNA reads TGCAGCGTTGCGGGGGGATCTGAAGCTTTCTTT.

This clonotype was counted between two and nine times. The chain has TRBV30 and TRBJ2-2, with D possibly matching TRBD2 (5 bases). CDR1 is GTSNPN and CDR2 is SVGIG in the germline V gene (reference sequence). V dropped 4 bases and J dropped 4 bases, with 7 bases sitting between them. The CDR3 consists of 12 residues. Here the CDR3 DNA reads TGTGCCTGGACTAGCTCCACCGGGGAGCTGTTTTTT. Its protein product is CAWTSSTGELFF.

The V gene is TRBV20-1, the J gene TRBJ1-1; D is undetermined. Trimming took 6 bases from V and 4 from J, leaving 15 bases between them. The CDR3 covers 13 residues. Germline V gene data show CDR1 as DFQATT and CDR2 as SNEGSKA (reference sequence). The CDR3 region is CSANGGLGTEAFF. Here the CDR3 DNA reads TGCAGTGCCAACGGAGGGCTGGGCACTGAAGCTTTCTTT.

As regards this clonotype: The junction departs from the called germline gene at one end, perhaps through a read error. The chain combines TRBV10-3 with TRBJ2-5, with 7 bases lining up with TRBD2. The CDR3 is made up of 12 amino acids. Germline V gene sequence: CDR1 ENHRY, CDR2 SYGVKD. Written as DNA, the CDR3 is TGTGCCATCGGGGCGGGGGAAGAGGCCCAGTACTTC. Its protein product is CAIGAGEEAQYF.

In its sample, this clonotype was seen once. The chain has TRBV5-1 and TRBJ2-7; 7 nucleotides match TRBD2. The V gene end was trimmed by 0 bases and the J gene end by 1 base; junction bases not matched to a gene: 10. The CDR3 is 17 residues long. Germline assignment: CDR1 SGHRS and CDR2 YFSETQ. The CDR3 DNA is TGCGCCAGCAGCTTGGGGGCCTTGACGGGAGGTTCCTACGAGCAGTACTTC. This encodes CASSLGALTGGSYEQYF.

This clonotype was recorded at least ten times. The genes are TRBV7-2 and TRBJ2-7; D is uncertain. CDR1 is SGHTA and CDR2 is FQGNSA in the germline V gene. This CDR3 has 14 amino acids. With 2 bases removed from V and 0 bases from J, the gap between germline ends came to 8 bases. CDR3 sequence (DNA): TGTGCCAGCAGCTTAAGCCTTGGCTCCTACGAGCAGTACTTC. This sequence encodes CASSLSLGSYEQYF.

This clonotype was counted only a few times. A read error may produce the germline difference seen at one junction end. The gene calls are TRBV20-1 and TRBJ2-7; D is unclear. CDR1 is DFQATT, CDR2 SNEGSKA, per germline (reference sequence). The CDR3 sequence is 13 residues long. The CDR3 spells CSVCTPNSHEQYF. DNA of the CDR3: TGCAGTGTTTGTACACCGAACTCCCACGAGCAGTACTTC.

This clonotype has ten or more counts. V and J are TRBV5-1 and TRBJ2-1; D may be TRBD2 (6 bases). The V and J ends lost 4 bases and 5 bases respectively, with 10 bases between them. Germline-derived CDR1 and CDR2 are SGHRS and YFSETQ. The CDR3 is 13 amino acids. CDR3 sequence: CASSLARDNEQFF. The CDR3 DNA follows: TGCGCCAGCAGCCTAGCGCGAGACAATGAGCAGTTCTTC.

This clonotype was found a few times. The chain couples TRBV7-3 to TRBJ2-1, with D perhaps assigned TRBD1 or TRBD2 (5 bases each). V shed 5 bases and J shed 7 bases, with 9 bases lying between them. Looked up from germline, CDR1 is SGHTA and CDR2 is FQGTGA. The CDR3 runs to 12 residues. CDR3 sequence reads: CASSGTNNEQFF. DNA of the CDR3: TGTGCCAGCAGCGGGACCAATAATGAGCAGTTCTTC.

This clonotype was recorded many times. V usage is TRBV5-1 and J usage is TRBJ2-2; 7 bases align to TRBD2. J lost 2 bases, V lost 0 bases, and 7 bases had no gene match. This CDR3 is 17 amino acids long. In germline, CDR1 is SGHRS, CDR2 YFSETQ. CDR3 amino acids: CASSLVSGLINTGELFF. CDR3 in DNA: TGCGCCAGCAGCTTGGTTAGCGGGCTGATTAACACCGGGGAGCTGTTTTTT.

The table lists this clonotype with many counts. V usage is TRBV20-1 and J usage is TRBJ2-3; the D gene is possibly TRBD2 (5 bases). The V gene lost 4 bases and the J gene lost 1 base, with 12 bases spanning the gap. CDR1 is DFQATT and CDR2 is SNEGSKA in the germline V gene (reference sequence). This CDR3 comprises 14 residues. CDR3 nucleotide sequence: TGCAGTGCTAATAGGCGGGCGGGCACAGATACGCAGTATTTT. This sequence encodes CSANRRAGTDTQYF.

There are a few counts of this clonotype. The CDR3: CASSLPGEAFF. Here the CDR3 DNA reads TGTGCCAGCAGCTTACCGGGTGAAGCTTTCTTT. This chain joins TRBV7-8 and TRBJ1-1; D not resolved. The V and J ends lost 2 bases and 7 bases respectively, with 5 bases between them. CDR3 length: 11 amino acids. Germline CDR1 and CDR2: SGHVS and FQNEAQ. The full variable domain, its missing parts supplied by reference TRBV7-8 and TRBJ1-1, is GAGVSQSPRYKVAKRGQDVALRCDPISGHVSLFWYQQALGQGPEFLTYFQNEAQLDKSGLPSDRFFAERPEGSVSTLKIQRTQQEDSAVYLCASSLPGEAFFGQGTRLTVV.

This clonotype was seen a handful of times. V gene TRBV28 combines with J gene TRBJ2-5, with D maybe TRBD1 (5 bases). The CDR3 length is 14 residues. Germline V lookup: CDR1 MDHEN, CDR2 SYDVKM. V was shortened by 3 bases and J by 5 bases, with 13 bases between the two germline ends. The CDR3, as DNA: TGTGCCAGCAGTTTTAGGGCAGGGAAGGAGACCCAGTACTTC. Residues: CASSFRAGKETQYF.

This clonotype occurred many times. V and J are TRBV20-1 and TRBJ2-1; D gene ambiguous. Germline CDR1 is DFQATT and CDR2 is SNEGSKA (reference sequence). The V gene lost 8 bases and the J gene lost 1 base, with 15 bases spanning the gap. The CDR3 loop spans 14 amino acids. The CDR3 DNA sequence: TGCAGTTTCTTGGGTAGGGAATCCTACAATGAGCAGTTCTTC. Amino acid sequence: CSFLGRESYNEQFF.

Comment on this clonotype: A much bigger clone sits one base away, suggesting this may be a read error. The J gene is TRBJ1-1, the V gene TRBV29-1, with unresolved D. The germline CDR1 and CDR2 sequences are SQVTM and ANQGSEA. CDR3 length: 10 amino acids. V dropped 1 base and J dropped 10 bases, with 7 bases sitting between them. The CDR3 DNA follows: TGCAGCGTTGAAGCCATGATAGCTTTCTTT. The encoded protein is CSVEAMIAFF.

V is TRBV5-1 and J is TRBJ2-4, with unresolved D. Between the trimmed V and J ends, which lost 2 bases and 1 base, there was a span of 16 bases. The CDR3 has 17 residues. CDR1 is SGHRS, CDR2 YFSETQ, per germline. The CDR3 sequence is CASSFDSRGRAKNIQYF. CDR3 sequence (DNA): TGCGCCAGCAGCTTCGATTCACGAGGAAGGGCCAAAAACATTCAGTACTTC.

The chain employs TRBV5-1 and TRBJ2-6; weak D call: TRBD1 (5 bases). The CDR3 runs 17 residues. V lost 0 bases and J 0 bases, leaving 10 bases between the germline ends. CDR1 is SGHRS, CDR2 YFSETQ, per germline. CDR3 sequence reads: CASSLVPRASGANVLTF. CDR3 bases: TGCGCCAGCAGCTTGGTACCCAGGGCCTCTGGGGCCAACGTCCTGACTTTC.

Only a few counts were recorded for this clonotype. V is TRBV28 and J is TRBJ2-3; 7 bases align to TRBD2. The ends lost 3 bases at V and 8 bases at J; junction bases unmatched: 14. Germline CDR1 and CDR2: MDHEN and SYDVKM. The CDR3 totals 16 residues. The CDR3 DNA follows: TGTGCCAGCAGTTTGTCGACTAGCCGGCCCCTGGGTACGCAGTATTTT. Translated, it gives CASSLSTSRPLGTQYF.

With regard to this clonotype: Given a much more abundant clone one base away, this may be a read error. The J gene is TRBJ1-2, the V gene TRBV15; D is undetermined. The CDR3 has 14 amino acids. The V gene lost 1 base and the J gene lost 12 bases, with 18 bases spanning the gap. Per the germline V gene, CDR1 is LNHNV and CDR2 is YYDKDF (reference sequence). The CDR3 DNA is TGTGCCACCAGCAGAGGATGGGGTGGAGAAGGCGACACCTTC. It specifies CATSRGWGGEGDTF.

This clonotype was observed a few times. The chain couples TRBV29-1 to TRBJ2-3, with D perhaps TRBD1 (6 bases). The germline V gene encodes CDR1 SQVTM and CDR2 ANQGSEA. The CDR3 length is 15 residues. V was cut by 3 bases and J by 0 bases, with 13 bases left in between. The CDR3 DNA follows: TGCAGCGTTGATACAGGGTTTGGTAGCACAGATACGCAGTATTTT. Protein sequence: CSVDTGFGSTDTQYF.

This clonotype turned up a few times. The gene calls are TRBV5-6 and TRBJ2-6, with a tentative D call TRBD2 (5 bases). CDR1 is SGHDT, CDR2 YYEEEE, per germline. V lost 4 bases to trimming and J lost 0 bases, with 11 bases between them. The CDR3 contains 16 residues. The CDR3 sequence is CASSPIASSGANVLTF. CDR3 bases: TGTGCCAGCAGCCCAATAGCGAGCTCTGGGGCCAACGTCCTGACTTTC.

In nucleotides, the CDR3 is TGTGCCAGCAGCCAAGATCTCTGGAACACTGAAGCTTTCTTT. Translated, it gives CASSQDLWNTEAFF. The chain combines TRBV3-1 with TRBJ1-1, with D hard to call. CDR1 LGHDT and CDR2 YNNKEL come from the germline V gene (reference sequence). The CDR3 is 14 amino acids. With 0 bases removed from V and 1 base from J, the gap between germline ends came to 6 bases.

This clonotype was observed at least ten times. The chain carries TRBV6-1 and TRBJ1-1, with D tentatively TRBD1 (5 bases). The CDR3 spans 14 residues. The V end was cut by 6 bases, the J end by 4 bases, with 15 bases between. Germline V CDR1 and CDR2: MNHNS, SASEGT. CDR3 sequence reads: CASRRRGTGTEAFF. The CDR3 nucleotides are TGTGCCAGCAGACGGCGGGGGACGGGCACTGAAGCTTTCTTT.

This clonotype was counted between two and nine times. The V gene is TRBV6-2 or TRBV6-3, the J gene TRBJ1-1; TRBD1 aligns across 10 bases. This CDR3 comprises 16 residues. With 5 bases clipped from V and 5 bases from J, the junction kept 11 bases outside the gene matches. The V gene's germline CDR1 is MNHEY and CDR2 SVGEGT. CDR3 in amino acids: CASSPHWDRGETEAFF. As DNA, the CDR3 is TGTGCCAGCAGTCCCCATTGGGACAGGGGAGAGACTGAAGCTTTCTTT.

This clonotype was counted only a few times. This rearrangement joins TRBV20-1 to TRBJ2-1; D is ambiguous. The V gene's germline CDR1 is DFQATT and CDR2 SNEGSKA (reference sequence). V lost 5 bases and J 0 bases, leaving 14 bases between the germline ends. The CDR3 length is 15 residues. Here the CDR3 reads CSAVDPTSSYNEQFF. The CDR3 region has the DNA TGCAGTGCTGTAGACCCTACCAGCTCCTACAATGAGCAGTTCTTC.